The sequence of this TCR beta chain was determined in a study of blood T cell repertoires in COVID-19. Study details: Material from acute and convalescent COVID-19 was sourced from the United States, Italy and Spain. In each case, the material was cDNA or gDNA derived from T cells, B-cell-depleted T cells, or PBMCs.

V lost 1 base and J lost 5, with 8 bases in between. Germline V gives CDR1 LGHNT, CDR2 FRNRAP. The CDR3 is 13 amino acids. Assay used: immunoSEQ multiplex PCR; TCRdb lists only in-frame clones, some missing. Altogether some 120,000 clones are present, around 88% being singletons, with the ten largest covering about a sixth. Material: peripheral blood. The clonotype comes from a woman in her fifties or sixties who had recovered from COVID-19. The chain joins TRBV12-5 to TRBJ2-5; TRBD1 might be the D (5 bases). DNA for the CDR3: TGTGCTAGTGGTTTGGGACAGTCGGAGACCCAGTACTTC. It translates to CASGLGQSETQYF.